The 25 T cell receptor beta chains below all came from one sample that was sequenced in a study of cytomegalovirus exposure and HLA in healthy donors (dated by TCRdb to about 2017). The library was made by the immunoSEQ multiplex PCR assay. The multiplex PCR relied on a mix of 60 forward primers for TCR Vbeta segments and 13 reverse primers for TCR Jbeta segments. TCRdb took this table from immuneACCESS and kept in-frame rearrangements with V and J called. Such tables lack part of the clones; where checked against another copy, unresolved V genes explain under half of the gap, and the rest is unexplained. The sample profile shows under 80,000 clones; about 71% of them were found once. 5.5% to 8.5% of the sample goes to the ten largest clones. Sequences were obtained from PBMCs. The receptors come from a woman aged 40 to 50 in good health and CMV-seronegative.

The chain employs TRBV7-9 and TRBJ2-7; TRBD2 agrees at 8 bases. The CDR3 has 14 residues. Losses at the gene ends were 5 bases for V and 1 base for J; bases not matched to a gene: 4. Looked up from germline, CDR1 is SEHNR and CDR2 is FQNEAQ (reference sequence). Here the CDR3 reads CASSPGGGSYEQYF. As DNA, the CDR3 is TGTGCCAGCAGCCCCGGCGGGGGGTCCTACGAGCAGTACTTC.

V usage is TRBV7-9 and J usage is TRBJ2-2, with D possibly TRBD2 on 6 matching bases. V dropped 3 bases and J dropped 2 bases, with 10 bases sitting between them. The CDR3 has 15 amino acids. The V gene's germline CDR1 is SEHNR and CDR2 FQNEAQ (reference sequence). The CDR3 DNA follows: TGTGCCAGCAGCTTCACCGGGACTAACACCGGGGAGCTGTTTTTT. Its protein is CASSFTGTNTGELFF.

This clone was counted a few times. The chain has TRBV7-2 and TRBJ2-7, with D tentatively TRBD2 (6 bases). The germline V gene encodes CDR1 SGHTA and CDR2 FQGNSA. This CDR3 comprises 15 residues. V lost 1 base and J 4 bases, leaving 14 bases between the germline ends. The chain's CDR3 is CASSLGGRNVYEQYF. CDR3 bases: TGTGCCAGCAGCTTAGGGGGGAGGAATGTGTACGAGCAGTACTTC.

This rearrangement joins TRBV6-1 to TRBJ1-1; the D is unclear. The germline V gene encodes CDR1 MNHNS and CDR2 SASEGT. This CDR3 is built from 12 residues. Trimming took 2 bases from V and 8 from J, leaving 9 bases between them. CDR3 DNA: TGTGCCAGCAGTGAACTTCAGTCAGAAGCTTTCTTT. As protein: CASSELQSEAFF.

The chain employs TRBV28 and TRBJ2-2, with D tentatively TRBD1 (6 bases). V gave up 3 bases and J gave up 7 bases, with 15 bases separating them. The CDR3 consists of 15 residues. Germline lookup yields CDR1 MDHEN and CDR2 SYDVKM. CDR3 amino acids: CASSLGTIGGGELFF. In DNA form, the CDR3 reads TGTGCCAGCAGTTTGGGGACAATAGGAGGCGGGGAGCTGTTTTTT.

V usage is TRBV6-5 and J usage is TRBJ2-2; weak D call: TRBD1 (5 bases). Trimming removed 6 bases at V and 4 bases at J, with 12 bases between. The CDR3 extends over 14 amino acids. Germline assignment: CDR1 MNHEY and CDR2 SVGAGI. The CDR3 coding sequence is TGTGCCAGCAGCTCAGGGCCGCGCACCGGGGAGCTGTTTTTT. This translates into CASSSGPRTGELFF.

The chain employs TRBV10-2 and TRBJ1-1; possibly TRBD1 for D (5 bases). With 3 bases removed from V and 4 bases from J, the gap between germline ends came to 12 bases. Germline-derived CDR1 and CDR2 are WSHSY and SAAADI. The CDR3 totals 14 residues. CDR3 in amino acids: CASSDGGRVTEAFF. For the CDR3, the DNA is TGCGCCAGCAGTGATGGGGGGAGGGTCACTGAAGCTTTCTTT.

The V and J genes are TRBV11-2 and TRBJ2-4, with 8 bases aligning to TRBD1. The CDR3 is 16 residues long. The junction had 7 bases not matched to a gene; V was cut back by 0 bases and J by 6 bases. CDR1 and CDR2 (germline): SGHAT, FQNNGV. The CDR3 reads CASSLDGQGYLNIQYF. The CDR3 DNA reads as TGTGCCAGCAGCTTAGATGGACAGGGATACCTAAACATTCAGTACTTC.

The chain is built from TRBV11-3 and TRBJ2-5; 7 nucleotides align to TRBD1. This CDR3 region has 15 residues. CDR1 is SGHNT, CDR2 YENEEA, per germline. Trimming took 6 bases from V and 0 from J; bases not matched to a gene: 7. CDR3 in DNA: TGTGCCAGCAGTCAAGGTGGGACAGACCAAGAGACCCAGTACTTC. The encoded protein is CASSQGGTDQETQYF.

V usage is TRBV30 and J usage is TRBJ1-6; weak D call: TRBD1 (6 bases). Trimming pared 1 base from V and 9 bases from J, leaving 16 bases between. CDR3 length: 15 residues. The germline CDR1 and CDR2 sequences are GTSNPN and SVGIG (reference sequence). The CDR3 here is CAWSARFARGSPLHF. CDR3 bases: TGTGCCTGGAGTGCCCGATTCGCCAGGGGTTCACCCCTCCACTTT.

This clone came up a few times. V and J are TRBV7-9 and TRBJ2-1; possible D gene TRBD2, 6 bases. The CDR3 totals 13 residues. V lost 6 bases and J lost 8, with 14 bases in between. CDR1 is SEHNR, CDR2 FQNEAQ, per germline (reference sequence). The CDR3 nucleotides are TGTGCCAGCAGAATGGGACTTCTCGATGAGCAGTTCTTC. Its protein is CASRMGLLDEQFF.

This CDR3 is CASSPRTGNTEAFF. The CDR3 nucleotides are TGTGCCAGCAGCCCACGGACAGGGAACACTGAAGCTTTCTTT. This chain uses TRBV6-4 with TRBJ1-1; TRBD1 matches at 7 bases. The germline V gene has CDR1 MRHNA and CDR2 SNTAGT. V lost 6 bases, J lost 1 base, and 5 bases stayed unmatched. The CDR3 has 14 residues.

The rearrangement uses TRBV7-2 and TRBJ2-7; weak D call: TRBD2 (7 bases). The CDR3 runs to 13 residues. Looked up from germline, CDR1 is SGHTA and CDR2 is FQGNSA. Trimming stripped 4 bases from V and 6 bases from J, with 13 bases between. The CDR3 reads CASSSGLGGEQYF. In DNA, the CDR3 is TGTGCCAGCAGCTCCGGACTAGGGGGCGAGCAGTACTTC.

J is TRBJ2-2 and V is TRBV2; 13 nucleotides align to TRBD2. V lost 8 bases to trimming and J lost 4 bases; unmatched junction nucleotides: 4. Germline CDR1 and CDR2: SNHLY and FYNNEI. CDR3 length: 15 amino acids. The CDR3 DNA reads TGTGCCAGCTCAGGACTAGCGGGGGCCACCGGGGAGCTGTTTTTT. Translated: CASSGLAGATGELFF.

The CDR3 protein is CASRHRVKTGELFF. Written as DNA, the CDR3 is TGTGCCAGCAGACACAGGGTTAAGACCGGGGAGCTGTTTTTT. The chain is built from TRBV28 and TRBJ2-2; a weak D match, TRBD1 (6 bases). Trimming stripped 6 bases from V and 5 bases from J, with 13 bases between. The CDR3 covers 14 residues. Germline V gene data show CDR1 as MDHEN and CDR2 as SYDVKM. Drawing the rest from reference TRBV28 and TRBJ2-2, the complete variable domain is DVKVTQSSRYLVKRTGEKVFLECVQDMDHENMFWYRQDPGLGLRLIYFSYDVKMKEKGDIPEGYSVSREKKERFSLILESASTNQTSMYLCASRHRVKTGELFFGEGSRLTVL.

The rearrangement uses TRBV19 and TRBJ1-1, with 7 bases that match TRBD1. This CDR3 spans 14 amino acids. Germline V gene sequence: CDR1 LNHDA, CDR2 SQIVND (reference sequence). The ends lost 3 bases at V and 5 bases at J; junction bases unmatched: 6. CDR3 residues: CASSIQGDGTEAFF. The CDR3 nucleotides are TGTGCCAGTAGTATCCAGGGGGATGGGACTGAAGCTTTCTTT. Complete variable domain (other parts from reference TRBV19 and TRBJ1-1): DGGITQSPKYLFRKEGQNVTLSCEQNLNHDAMYWYRQDPGQGLRLIYYSQIVNDFQKGDIAEGYSVSREKKESFPLTVTSAQKNPTAFYLCASSIQGDGTEAFFGQGTRLTVV.

The sample holds a few counts of this clone. This rearrangement joins TRBV5-4 to TRBJ1-2; 10 positions agree with TRBD1. V shed 4 bases, J shed 7 bases, and the junction held 4 bases outside the gene matches. This CDR3 comprises 13 residues. Germline loops: CDR1 SGHNT, CDR2 YYREEE (reference sequence). Here the CDR3 DNA reads TGTGCCAGCAGCCGGGACAGGGGTCGTGGCTACACCTTC. Translating it yields CASSRDRGRGYTF.

This chain uses TRBV5-5 with TRBJ2-1, with 11 bases that match TRBD2. The CDR3 consists of 16 residues. In germline, CDR1 is SGHKS, CDR2 YYEKEE (reference sequence). V gave up 3 bases and J gave up 8 bases; unmatched junction bases: 10. CDR3 in amino acids: CASSSLEASGGYEQFF. In nucleotides, the CDR3 is TGTGCCAGCAGCTCCCTGGAGGCTAGCGGGGGGTATGAGCAGTTCTTC.

This sequence joins TRBV5-4 and TRBJ2-3, with 10 bases matching TRBD2. This CDR3 has 16 residues. Germline V gene sequence: CDR1 SGHNT, CDR2 YYREEE (reference sequence). The ends lost 0 bases at V and 4 bases at J; junction bases unmatched: 5. CDR3 amino acids: CASSLGLAGEADTQYF. In nucleotides, the CDR3 is TGTGCCAGCAGCTTGGGTCTAGCGGGGGAGGCAGATACGCAGTATTTT.

V is TRBV7-9 and J is TRBJ1-2, with D possibly being TRBD1 (6 bases). This CDR3 is 17 amino acids long. V lost 5 bases, J lost 4 bases, and 23 bases lay in between. In germline, CDR1 is SEHNR, CDR2 FQNEAQ (reference sequence). Here the CDR3 reads CASSLVEGEGLRYGYTF. The DNA of the CDR3 is TGTGCCAGCAGCCTCGTTGAGGGGGAAGGTCTCCGCTATGGCTACACCTTC.

This clone was seen a few times. This chain joins TRBV29-1 and TRBJ2-1; D is perhaps TRBD2 (6 bases). The CDR3 contains 15 residues. The germline V gene encodes CDR1 SQVTM and CDR2 ANQGSEA. V was shortened by 6 bases and J by 0 bases, with 15 bases between the two germline ends. CDR3 nucleotides: TGCAGCGTAGTTGAGCGGGCCAGCTCCTACAATGAGCAGTTCTTC. Translated, it gives CSVVERASSYNEQFF.

The V gene is TRBV7-3, the J gene TRBJ2-1, with 14 bases that match TRBD2. Germline CDR1 and CDR2: SGHTA and FQGTGA. The CDR3 loop spans 16 amino acids. V was pared by 5 bases and J by 10 bases, with 10 bases of the junction left unmatched. CDR3 in DNA: TGTGCCAGCAGCACGGGACTAGCGGGAGACTGGCGAGAGCAGTTCTTC. Its translation is CASSTGLAGDWREQFF.

The V gene is TRBV5-4, the J gene TRBJ2-3; 8 bases align to TRBD1. J lost 2 bases, V lost 4 bases, and 6 bases had no gene match. The germline V gene encodes CDR1 SGHNT and CDR2 YYREEE (reference sequence). The CDR3 is 15 amino acids. CDR3 sequence: CASSPRTGPTDTQYF. CDR3 sequence (DNA): TGTGCCAGCAGCCCAAGGACAGGGCCCACAGATACGCAGTATTTT. The full variable domain, in which reference TRBV5-4 and TRBJ2-3 provide the parts outside the CDR3, is ETGVTQSPTHLIKTRGQQVTLRCSSQSGHNTVSWYQQALGQGPQFIFQYYREEENGRGNFPPRFSGLQFPNYSSELNVNALELDDSALYLCASSPRTGPTDTQYFGPGTRLTVL.

The chain has TRBV9 and TRBJ2-3; D ambiguous. The CDR3 extends over 16 amino acids. The germline V and J ends were trimmed by 4 bases and 0 bases, with 15 bases remaining between them. Germline CDR1 SGDLS, CDR2 YYNGEE. The CDR3 sequence is CASSSRLQSSTDTQYF. Written as DNA, the CDR3 is TGTGCCAGCAGCTCTCGACTCCAATCTAGCACAGATACGCAGTATTTT. The variable domain in full, with the rest retrieved from reference TRBV9 and TRBJ2-3, is DSGVTQTPKHLITATGQRVTLRCSPRSGDLSVYWYQQSLDQGLQFLIQYYNGEERAKGNILERFSAQQFPDLHSELNLSSLELGDSALYFCASSSRLQSSTDTQYFGPGTRLTVL.

A few counts support this clone. J is TRBJ1-5 and V is TRBV30; unclear D gene. The germline V gene has CDR1 GTSNPN and CDR2 SVGIG (reference sequence). The CDR3 length is 13 residues. Trimming removed 1 base from V and 4 bases from J, with 8 bases in between. In nucleotides, the CDR3 is TGTGCCTGGAGTGAGACTCTAAATCAGCCCCAGCATTTT. Its protein is CAWSETLNQPQHF.